This entry lists 20 T cell receptor beta chains sequenced from one sample in a study of T cell responses to AZD1222 COVID-19 vaccine. Repertoires were generated with immunoSEQ multiplex PCR, while TCRdb's copy carries only in-frame clones and drops some. The table includes 150,000 or so clones, about 89% detected once. The material was peripheral blood, obtained on day 0 of AZD1222 vaccination. The receptors were sampled from an adult in good health.

The chain recombines TRBV7-9 with TRBJ1-1; D perhaps matches TRBD1 (6 bases). Looked up from germline, CDR1 is SEHNR and CDR2 is FQNEAQ (reference sequence). This CDR3 has 14 residues. The ends were cut back, 4 bases at V and 7 bases at J, with 16 bases in the middle. The CDR3 coding sequence is TGTGCCAGCAGCTCAGAGGACAGTGGCCTTGAAGCTTTCTTT. This sequence encodes CASSSEDSGLEAFF.

The chain uses TRBV15 and TRBJ2-1, with TRBD2 identical over 7 bases. CDR1 is LNHNV and CDR2 is YYDKDF in the germline V gene (reference sequence). This CDR3 has 15 residues. V lost 1 base and J lost 6; bases outside the gene matches: 6. The CDR3 loop is CATSRGRAGPNEQFF. The CDR3 bases are TGTGCCACCAGCAGAGGTCGAGCGGGACCCAATGAGCAGTTCTTC.

This chain connects TRBV7-2 to TRBJ1-2, with D perhaps TRBD1 (6 bases). V was pared by 3 bases and J by 9 bases, with 17 bases between. CDR1 and CDR2 from the germline V gene are SGHTA and FQGNSA. The CDR3 length is 14 residues. In DNA form, the CDR3 reads TGTGCCAGCAGCTTGGAGGGGGTCGGGGGTCGCTACACCTTC. Protein product: CASSLEGVGGRYTF. Combining the CDR3 with reference TRBV7-2 and TRBJ1-2 gives the whole variable domain GAGVSQSPSNKVTEKGKDVELRCDPISGHTALYWYRQSLGQGLEFLIYFQGNSAPDKSGLPSDRFSAERTGGSVSTLTIQRTQQEDSAVYLCASSLEGVGGRYTFGSGTRLTVV.

This clone has a handful of counts. This sequence joins TRBV3-1 (or the pseudogene TRBV3-2) and TRBJ2-2, with TRBD2 matching 7 bases. CDR1 and CDR2 from the germline V gene are LGHDT and YNNKEL (reference sequence). The J segment lost 3 bases and the V segment lost 5 bases, leaving 9 bases of the junction unmatched. The CDR3 loop spans 16 amino acids. The CDR3 coding sequence is TGTGCCAGCAGCTCCTCATGGGAGGGATACACCGGGGAGCTGTTTTTT. Translating gives CASSSSWEGYTGELFF.

J is TRBJ1-1 and V is TRBV12-3 or TRBV12-4, with 8 bases that match TRBD1. This CDR3 has 11 residues. After removal of 10 bases from V and 8 bases from J, the junction contained 6 bases not matched to a gene. The CDR3 nucleotides are TGTGCCACCCAGCGGGACAGGGAAGCTTTCTTT. It translates to CATQRDREAFF.

The chain uses TRBV6-5 and TRBJ1-5, with no clear D. Trimming took off 0 bases at V and 1 base at J, with 10 bases between the two ends. Per germline, CDR1 MNHEY and CDR2 SVGAGI. CDR3 length: 16 residues. The CDR3 region has the DNA TGTGCCAGCAGTTACTCGCACCGTGGGAGCAATCAGCCCCAGCATTTT. This sequence encodes CASSYSHRGSNQPQHF.

A single count supports this clone. This CDR3 reads CASSLLAGASYNEQFF. DNA of the CDR3: TGCGCCAGCAGCTTGCTAGCGGGAGCAAGTTACAATGAGCAGTTCTTC. V gene TRBV5-1 combines with J gene TRBJ2-1, with TRBD2 identical over 10 bases. This CDR3 region has 16 residues. V lost 1 base, J lost 4 bases, and 5 bases stayed unmatched. Germline V gene sequence: CDR1 SGHRS, CDR2 YFSETQ. The full variable domain, completed using reference TRBV5-1 and TRBJ2-1, is KAGVTQTPRYLIKTRGQQVTLSCSPISGHRSVSWYQQTPGQGLQFLFEYFSETQRNKGNFPGRFSGRQFSNSRSEMNVSTLELGDSALYLCASSLLAGASYNEQFFGPGTRLTVL.

The rearrangement joins TRBV7-8 to TRBJ2-7; 8 bases fit TRBD2. The CDR3 has 16 residues. Germline V CDR1 and CDR2: SGHVS, FQNEAQ. With V trimmed by 0 bases and J by 3 bases, 7 bases remained unmatched. CDR3 in DNA: TGTGCCAGCAGCTTAGCGCGGACTAGCATCAACTACGAGCAGTACTTC. As protein: CASSLARTSINYEQYF.

The chain uses TRBV18 and TRBJ2-6; D gene ambiguous. The V end lost 0 bases, the J end lost 2 bases, and 8 bases lay between the germline ends. Germline lookup yields CDR1 KGHSH and CDR2 LQKENI. The CDR3 spans 16 residues. The CDR3 nucleotides read TGTGCCAGCTCACCACCCCAGGTGGCTGGGGCCAACGTCCTGACTTTC. Encoded protein: CASSPPQVAGANVLTF.

The chain uses TRBV3-1 (or the pseudogene TRBV3-2) and TRBJ2-7, with 9 bases identical to TRBD1. V trimming: 8 bases; J trimming: 9 bases; junction bases outside the gene matches: 11. Germline CDR1 LGHDT, CDR2 YNNKEL (reference sequence). The CDR3 is 13 residues long. The CDR3 DNA reads TGTGCCAGCTCCTCCGGACAGGGGAATAGGCAGTACTTC. Its protein is CASSSGQGNRQYF.

The chain uses TRBV6-2 or TRBV6-3 and TRBJ1-1, with D hard to call. CDR3 length equals 14 residues. Germline loops: CDR1 MNHEY, CDR2 SVGEGT. V was cut by 5 bases and J by 4 bases, with 14 bases left in between. DNA for the CDR3: TGTGCCAGCAGTCATCTCCAGTCGAGCACTGAAGCTTTCTTT. This translates into CASSHLQSSTEAFF.

This rearrangement joins TRBV11-2 to TRBJ1-1, with D possibly being TRBD1 (5 bases). Germline lookup yields CDR1 SGHAT and CDR2 FQNNGV. The ends were cut back, 1 base at V and 4 bases at J, with 19 bases in the middle. The CDR3 has 17 residues. CDR3 region: CASSLARVQGWGTEAFF. The CDR3 DNA reads TGTGCCAGCAGCTTAGCGAGGGTCCAGGGTTGGGGCACTGAAGCTTTCTTT.

The rearrangement links TRBV28 to TRBJ1-3; D ambiguous. This CDR3 has 10 amino acids. CDR1 is MDHEN and CDR2 is SYDVKM in the germline V gene. V dropped 7 bases and J dropped 4 bases, with 2 bases sitting between them. The CDR3: CASIGNTIYF. The CDR3, as DNA: TGTGCCAGCATCGGAAACACCATATATTTT.

The V and J genes are TRBV15 and TRBJ2-7, with D possibly TRBD1 on 6 matching bases. The CDR3 contains 16 residues. V dropped 1 base and J dropped 6 bases, with 19 bases sitting between them. The V gene's germline CDR1 is LNHNV and CDR2 YYDKDF (reference sequence). The CDR3 nucleotides are TGTGCCACCAGCAGAGTCGGCGACAGGCTATTTTCCGAGCAGTACTTC. Encoded protein: CATSRVGDRLFSEQYF.

The J gene is TRBJ1-5, the V gene TRBV6-1, with unresolved D. The germline V gene has CDR1 MNHNS and CDR2 SASEGT. The CDR3 has 14 residues. V lost 1 base to trimming and J lost 6 bases, with 10 bases between them. The CDR3 DNA reads TGTGCCAGCAGTGAAGAGGGTCCCCCTCAGCCCCAGCATTTT. Amino acid sequence: CASSEEGPPQPQHF.

The chain is built from TRBV9 and TRBJ2-7, with D tentatively TRBD1 (6 bases). Between the trimmed V and J ends, which lost 0 bases and 2 bases, there was a span of 12 bases. The CDR3 length is 15 residues. Germline CDR1 is SGDLS and CDR2 is YYNGEE. For the CDR3, the DNA is TGTGCCAGCAGCGTAGGCCCCCAGGGGACCTACGAGCAGTACTTC. Translating gives CASSVGPQGTYEQYF.

This chain joins TRBV5-8 and TRBJ2-5, with 10 bases lining up with TRBD2. The CDR3 extends over 17 amino acids. The V gene's germline CDR1 is SGHTS and CDR2 YDEGEE. V dropped 0 bases and J dropped 2; count of bases not matched to a gene: 7. CDR3 nucleotide sequence: TGTGCCAGCAGCTTGGGCTCTAGCGGGGGCCCTCAAGAGACCCAGTACTTC. It specifies CASSLGSSGGPQETQYF.

The chain employs TRBV10-1 and TRBJ2-7; 11 bases agree with TRBD1. The length of the CDR3 is 15 residues. Germline V gene lookup returns CDR1 WNHNN and CDR2 SYGVQD (reference sequence). V lost 6 bases and J lost 3; bases outside the gene matches: 7. Here the CDR3 DNA reads TGCGCCAGCAGCGATGGACAGGGGGCTCGCTACGAGCAGTACTTC. Protein sequence: CASSDGQGARYEQYF.

The chain couples TRBV5-1 to TRBJ2-7; D possibly uses TRBD1 or TRBD2 (6 bases each). Trimming took 4 bases from V and 2 from J, leaving 16 bases between them. The CDR3 spans 15 residues. CDR1 is SGHRS, CDR2 YFSETQ, per germline. CDR3 coding DNA: TGCGCCAGCAGCGTTCTACAGGGACTGGCCTACGAGCAGTACTTC. Amino acid sequence: CASSVLQGLAYEQYF. The complete variable domain, with remaining parts taken from reference TRBV5-1 and TRBJ2-7, reads KAGVTQTPRYLIKTRGQQVTLSCSPISGHRSVSWYQQTPGQGLQFLFEYFSETQRNKGNFPGRFSGRQFSNSRSEMNVSTLELGDSALYLCASSVLQGLAYEQYFGPGTRLTVT.

The table lists this clone with a count of one. V gene TRBV5-4 combines with J gene TRBJ2-2; 11 bases agree with TRBD1. The germline V gene encodes CDR1 SGHNT and CDR2 YYREEE (reference sequence). CDR3 size: 15 residues. The ends lost 5 bases at V and 7 bases at J; junction bases unmatched: 7. Written as DNA, the CDR3 is TGTGCCAGCAGTTCCGGACAGGGGGCAGTCGGGGAGCTGTTTTTT. Amino acids: CASSSGQGAVGELFF.